The next 21 T cell receptor beta chains were all read from a single sample in a study of human T cells and chemical hapten exposure. Time point noted: patch test 2, 6 weeks after DPC sensitization. Treatment meaning: therapeutic diphenylcyclopropenone sensitization with weekly scalp DPC. TCRdb passed the RACE reads through MiXCR, listing each CDR3 protein once. The sample holds just over 350,000 distinct CDR3 sequences, just under 6.5% seen once. The source was whole blood, collected in connection with sensitization to the hapten diphenylcyclopropenone (DPC). The receptors were sampled from a woman between 18 and 29 years old with alopecia areata. Some clones in this sample may be carry-over from other donors' samples.

This clonotype was observed a few times. V gene TRBV6-6 combines with J gene TRBJ2-3; TRBD1 is a possible D gene (6 bases). This CDR3 is built from 13 residues. V lost 7 bases to trimming and J lost 3 bases, with 11 bases between them. Per germline, CDR1 MNHNY and CDR2 SVGAGI (reference sequence). In DNA form, the CDR3 reads TGTGCCAGCACTTCCCAGGGGACAGATACGCAGTATTTT. Translation gives CASTSQGTDTQYF.

The chain carries TRBV7-2 and TRBJ2-7; tentative D call: TRBD2 (6 bases). This CDR3 contains 14 residues. V was pared by 4 bases and J by 4 bases, with 14 bases between. The germline CDR1 and CDR2 sequences are SGHTA and FQGNSA. The chain's CDR3 is CASSWGEVWYEQYF. CDR3 DNA: TGTGCCAGCAGCTGGGGGGAAGTTTGGTACGAGCAGTACTTC.

This clonotype was found many times. The J gene is TRBJ2-3, the V gene TRBV7-2, with no clear D. This CDR3 spans 12 amino acids. Deletions cut 5 bases from V and 2 bases from J, with 5 bases between. Per germline, CDR1 SGHTA and CDR2 FQGNSA. In DNA form, the CDR3 reads TGTGCCAGCAGCCCTTTCACAGATACGCAGTATTTT. Protein sequence: CASSPFTDTQYF.

The CDR3 loop is CASSYSSLAGGPFEQFF. The CDR3 DNA follows: TGTGCCAGCAGTTACTCGAGTCTTGCGGGGGGGCCTTTTGAGCAGTTCTTC. The chain has TRBV6-5 and TRBJ2-1, with 9 bases that match TRBD2. Unmatched junction bases numbered 12, after V lost 0 bases and J lost 9 bases. This CDR3 is 17 amino acids long. The V gene's germline CDR1 is MNHEY and CDR2 SVGAGI.

As for this clonotype: One end of the junction is discordant with germline, which a read error may explain. This sequence joins TRBV7-2 and TRBJ2-4, with 8 bases aligning to TRBD1. The CDR3 has 11 amino acids. Per the germline V gene, CDR1 is SGHTA and CDR2 is FQGNSA. CDR3 loop: CASSSTTGADF. The CDR3 DNA follows: TGTGCCAGCAGCTCAACGACAGGGGCGGACTTC. Combining the CDR3 with reference TRBV7-2 and TRBJ2-4 gives the whole variable domain GAGVSQSPSNKVTEKGKDVELRCDPISGHTALYWYRQSLGQGLEFLIYFQGNSAPDKSGLPSDRFSAERTGGSVSTLTIQRTQQEDSAVYLCASSSTTGADFGAGTRLSVL.

This clonotype was seen ten or more times. The CDR3 protein is CAISDKRGYADTQYF. CDR3 bases: TGTGCCATCAGTGACAAGCGGGGGTATGCAGATACGCAGTATTTT. The chain employs TRBV10-3 and TRBJ2-3; TRBD2 aligns across 8 bases. CDR1 ENHRY and CDR2 SYGVKD come from the germline V gene. The V gene end was trimmed by 3 bases and the J gene end by 4 bases; junction bases not matched to a gene: 6. CDR3 length: 15 amino acids.

A remark on this clonotype: Compared with germline, one end of the junction differs, possibly owing to a read error. The chain combines TRBV9 with TRBJ1-3; 8 bases align to TRBD1. This CDR3 region has 12 residues. Per germline, CDR1 SGDLS and CDR2 YYNGEE. The CDR3: CASSQGANNIYF. For the CDR3, the DNA is TGTGCCAGCAGTCAGGGGGCCAACAACATATATTTT.

This clonotype was seen a few times. The chain joins TRBV20-1 to TRBJ2-3, with D perhaps matching TRBD2 (6 bases). Per the germline V gene, CDR1 is DFQATT and CDR2 is SNEGSKA (reference sequence). V gave up 5 bases and J gave up 3 bases, with 9 bases separating them. The CDR3 consists of 12 residues. The CDR3 region is CSAPEGTDTQYF. CDR3 DNA: TGCAGTGCTCCGGAGGGGACAGATACGCAGTATTTT.

In this sample, this clonotype turned up many times. The chain combines TRBV7-9 with TRBJ2-3; D may be TRBD1 (5 bases). CDR3 length equals 15 residues. From germline, CDR1 is SEHNR and CDR2 FQNEAQ (reference sequence). Trimming left V 1 base short and J 0 bases short, with 8 bases between. DNA for the CDR3: TGTGCCAGCAGCTTAGGGCAGGGAAGCACAGATACGCAGTATTTT. It encodes CASSLGQGSTDTQYF. Based on the CDR3 plus reference TRBV7-9 and TRBJ2-3, the full variable domain is DTGVSQNPRHKITKRGQNVTFRCDPISEHNRLYWYRQTLGQGPEFLTYFQNEAQLEKSRLLSDRFSAERPKGSFSTLEIQRTEQGDSAMYLCASSLGQGSTDTQYFGPGTRLTVL.

This clonotype has at least ten counts. V and J are TRBV7-8 and TRBJ1-6, with D possibly TRBD1 on 6 matching bases. V was shortened by 4 bases and J by 10 bases, with 23 bases between the two germline ends. CDR3 size: 17 residues. Germline CDR1 and CDR2: SGHVS and FQNEAQ. The CDR3 DNA reads as TGTGCCAGCAGCTCGGGGGCCCCTTCAGGGCTAATGTCACCCCTCCACTTT. Amino acid sequence: CASSSGAPSGLMSPLHF.

This clonotype was seen only a few times. One end of the junction is discordant with germline, which a read error may explain. V usage is TRBV7-9 and J usage is TRBJ2-3; 11 bases match TRBD2. Germline V gene data show CDR1 as SEHNR and CDR2 as FQNEAQ (reference sequence). The CDR3 runs 14 residues. The CDR3 spells CASSLAGGLDTQYF. As DNA, the CDR3 is TGTGCCAGCAGCCTAGCGGGGGGTTTGGATACGCAGTATTTT.

This clonotype was counted between two and nine times. The genes are TRBV6-2 or TRBV6-3 and TRBJ2-3; no clear D. The length of the CDR3 is 15 residues. Germline loops: CDR1 MNHEY, CDR2 SVGEGT. The V gene lost 5 bases and the J gene lost 2 bases, with 14 bases spanning the gap. The DNA for the CDR3 is TGTGCCAGCAGTCCGGCCTATGGTTACACAGATACGCAGTATTTT. Protein product: CASSPAYGYTDTQYF.

This clonotype was picked up a small number of times. This chain joins TRBV7-9 and TRBJ2-3, with 8 bases fitting TRBD1. V lost 3 bases to trimming and J lost 6 bases; unmatched junction nucleotides: 8. The germline gives CDR1 SEHNR, CDR2 FQNEAQ (reference sequence). CDR3 length equals 15 residues. CDR3 bases: TGTGCCAGCAGCTTGGGGACAGGAGGCCTGGATACGCAGTATTTT. It codes for CASSLGTGGLDTQYF.

This clonotype was detected ten times or more. The chain links TRBV12-3 or TRBV12-4 to TRBJ2-2; TRBD1 matches at 8 bases. This CDR3 is 15 amino acids long. The J segment lost 2 bases and the V segment lost 3 bases, leaving 2 bases of the junction unmatched. The chain's CDR3 is CASSFGQGNTGELFF. CDR3 nucleotide sequence: TGTGCCAGCAGTTTTGGACAGGGTAACACCGGGGAGCTGTTTTTT.

The chain combines TRBV19 with TRBJ1-5; D is unresolved. This CDR3 comprises 15 residues. Per germline, CDR1 LNHDA and CDR2 SQIVND (reference sequence). V shed 9 bases and J shed 5 bases, with 20 bases lying between them. The CDR3 reads CASRPVWGSYQPQHF. The CDR3, as DNA: TGTGCCAGCCGCCCTGTTTGGGGAAGCTATCAGCCCCAGCATTTT.

There are a few counts of this clonotype. The chain joins TRBV5-4 to TRBJ2-5; 10 bases are shared with TRBD1. This CDR3 region has 14 residues. In germline, CDR1 is SGHNT, CDR2 YYREEE (reference sequence). J was trimmed by 4 bases and V by 4 bases; bases with no gene match: 4. The CDR3 bases are TGTGCCAGCAGCCGACAGGGGGCCTCAGAGACCCAGTACTTC. The encoded protein is CASSRQGASETQYF.

This clonotype was seen many times. The chain has TRBV27 and TRBJ1-1; 7 bases align to TRBD1. The CDR3 length is 12 residues. Germline V gene sequence: CDR1 MNHEY, CDR2 SMNVEV (reference sequence). Trimming removed 6 bases from V and 6 bases from J; junction bases left unmatched: 4. CDR3 in DNA: TGTGCCAGCAGGCAACAGGGGTCTGAAGCTTTCTTT. Amino acid sequence: CASRQQGSEAFF.

The rearrangement uses TRBV2 and TRBJ2-5, with D perhaps TRBD1 (6 bases). The CDR3 loop spans 13 amino acids. Trimming took 10 bases from V and 1 from J, leaving 13 bases between them. CDR1 SNHLY and CDR2 FYNNEI come from the germline V gene. In DNA, the CDR3 is TGTGCCACCCGGACAGACACCCAAGAGACCCAGTACTTC. Encoded protein: CATRTDTQETQYF.

The sample holds many counts of this clonotype. The V call is TRBV24-1, the J call TRBJ2-2; tentatively, D is TRBD2 (6 bases). The CDR3 covers 15 residues. V lost 5 bases, J lost 6 bases, and 15 bases lay in between. Germline V CDR1 and CDR2: KGHDR, SFDVKD. For the CDR3, the DNA is TGTGCCACCAGTGGTACCGGGAGTGGGGCCGGGGAGCTGTTTTTT. Protein product: CATSGTGSGAGELFF.

This clonotype was seen at least ten times. The chain carries TRBV6-6 and TRBJ1-3; TRBD1 aligns across 7 bases. CDR3 length: 15 amino acids. In germline, CDR1 is MNHNY, CDR2 SVGAGI (reference sequence). With 0 bases clipped from V and 2 bases from J, the junction kept 1 base outside the gene matches. CDR3 region: CASSYSTGTGNTIYF. CDR3 in DNA: TGTGCCAGCAGTTACTCGACAGGGACTGGAAACACCATATATTTT.

V gene TRBV6-2 or TRBV6-3 combines with J gene TRBJ1-5; D call uncertain. CDR3 length equals 14 residues. V lost 2 bases, J lost 6 bases, and 11 bases lay in between. CDR1 and CDR2 from the germline V gene are MNHEY and SVGEGT. CDR3 region: CASSYAVPGQPQHF. As DNA, the CDR3 is TGTGCCAGCAGTTACGCCGTGCCAGGTCAGCCCCAGCATTTT.